The rows below give T cell receptor beta chains drawn from one sample of a study of cytomegalovirus exposure and HLA in healthy donors. Libraries were prepared by immunoSEQ multiplex PCR; TCRdb keeps only in-frame clonotypes and omits some of them. The data show about 220,000 clones, around 76% seen once. The sequenced material came from PBMCs. The receptors were sampled from a man aged 18 to 30 in good health and CMV-seronegative. The CDR3 runs from the conserved cysteine through the conserved F or W. The D gene is left open where the match is weak. For some rows the clone size is stated as once, few or many, or as a class when expanded; others skip it.

clone size: NA
V gene: TRBV14
D gene: NA
J gene: TRBJ1-3
CDR3 protein: CASSRITGLGNTIYF
CDR3 DNA: TGTGCCAGCAGCCGAATCACAGGCCTTGGAAACACCATATATTTT

clone size: NA
V gene: TRBV18
D gene: TRBD2
J gene: TRBJ2-1
CDR3 protein: CASSLTSGVYNEQFF
CDR3 DNA: TGTGCCAGCTCACTCACTAGCGGAGTTTACAATGAGCAGTTCTTC

clone size: NA
V gene: TRBV7-9
D gene: NA
J gene: TRBJ1-5
CDR3 protein: CASQTTPYSNQPQHF
CDR3 DNA: TGTGCCAGTCAAACGACACCATATAGCAATCAGCCCCAGCATTTT

clone size: NA
V gene: TRBV2
D gene: NA
J gene: TRBJ1-4
CDR3 protein: CASSEAGAANEKLFF
CDR3 DNA: TGTGCCAGCAGTGAAGCAGGGGCGGCTAATGAAAAACTGTTTTTT

clone size: few
V gene: TRBV5-1
D gene: NA
J gene: TRBJ2-7
CDR3 protein: CASSLSLGVSSYEQYF
CDR3 DNA: TGCGCCAGCAGCTTGTCCCTAGGGGTAAGCTCCTACGAGCAGTACTTC

clone size: NA
V gene: TRBV30
D gene: NA
J gene: TRBJ2-5
CDR3 protein: CACRLVWGNQETQYF
CDR3 DNA: TGTGCCTGCCGACTAGTGTGGGGAAATCAAGAGACCCAGTACTTC

clone size: NA
V gene: TRBV28
D gene: NA
J gene: TRBJ2-3
CDR3 protein: CASSLGSGIDTQYF
CDR3 DNA: TGTGCCAGCAGTTTAGGTTCGGGGATAGATACGCAGTATTTT

clone size: NA
V gene: TRBV7-9
D gene: TRBD1
J gene: TRBJ2-1
CDR3 protein: CASSLGGRGRSSYNEQFF
CDR3 DNA: TGTGCCAGCAGCTTAGGTGGCAGGGGGCGCAGCTCCTACAATGAGCAGTTCTTC

clone size: NA
V gene: TRBV6-1
D gene: NA
J gene: TRBJ1-5
CDR3 protein: CASSKDSAAGPQHF
CDR3 DNA: TGTGCCAGCAGTAAGGACAGCGCGGCTGGGCCCCAGCATTTT

clone size: NA
V gene: TRBV4-1
D gene: NA
J gene: TRBJ2-7
CDR3 protein: CASSQVGQGNEQYF
CDR3 DNA: TGCGCCAGCAGCCAAGTAGGCCAGGGGAACGAGCAGTACTTC

clone size: few
V gene: TRBV30
D gene: TRBD1
J gene: TRBJ2-1
CDR3 protein: CAWSQRDRGRGGRGGQFF
CDR3 DNA: TGTGCCTGGAGCCAACGGGACAGGGGGCGCGGGGGGCGCGGGGGGCAGTTCTTC

clone size: NA
V gene: TRBV15
D gene: NA
J gene: TRBJ2-5
CDR3 protein: CATSRGGARRETQYF
CDR3 DNA: TGTGCCACCAGCAGAGGCGGGGCGAGAAGGGAGACCCAGTACTTC

clone size: few
V gene: TRBV29-1
D gene: TRBD1
J gene: TRBJ2-3
CDR3 protein: CSVEGQGATDTQYF
CDR3 DNA: TGCAGCGTTGAAGGACAGGGGGCGACAGATACGCAGTATTTT

clone size: NA
V gene: TRBV5-4
D gene: TRBD2
J gene: TRBJ2-6
CDR3 protein: CASRNSGTGANVLTF
CDR3 DNA: TGTGCCAGCAGGAATAGCGGGACTGGGGCCAACGTCCTGACTTTC

clone size: NA
V gene: TRBV28
D gene: NA
J gene: TRBJ1-1
CDR3 protein: CASSDTTGYTEAFF
CDR3 DNA: TGTGCCAGCAGTGACACTACAGGATACACTGAAGCTTTCTTT

clone size: few
V gene: TRBV6-1
D gene: TRBD1
J gene: TRBJ2-7
CDR3 protein: CAIPGQGSYEQYF
CDR3 DNA: TGTGCCATCCCAGGACAGGGGTCCTACGAGCAGTACTTC

clone size: NA
V gene: TRBV30
D gene: TRBD1
J gene: TRBJ1-1
CDR3 protein: CAWSAGQAGAFF
CDR3 DNA: TGTGCCTGGAGTGCGGGACAGGCAGGAGCTTTCTTT

clone size: NA
V gene: TRBV7-7
D gene: TRBD1
J gene: TRBJ1-1
CDR3 protein: CASGPPTGDPEAFF
CDR3 DNA: TGTGCTAGCGGCCCCCCGACAGGGGACCCTGAAGCTTTCTTT

clone size: NA
V gene: TRBV19
D gene: NA
J gene: TRBJ2-1
CDR3 protein: CASSYFPSGSSYNEQFF
CDR3 DNA: TGTGCCAGTAGCTACTTCCCCTCGGGGAGCTCCTACAATGAGCAGTTCTTC

clone size: NA
V gene: TRBV7-2
D gene: TRBD2
J gene: TRBJ2-7
CDR3 protein: CASSSGRDYEQYF
CDR3 DNA: TGTGCCAGCAGCTCCGGGAGGGACTACGAGCAGTACTTC

clone size: NA
V gene: TRBV9
D gene: NA
J gene: TRBJ2-7
CDR3 protein: CASSVEWEREQYF
CDR3 DNA: TGTGCCAGCAGCGTAGAGTGGGAGAGGGAGCAGTACTTC

clone size: NA
V gene: TRBV30
D gene: NA
J gene: TRBJ2-2
CDR3 protein: CAWNKDPEGTGELFF
CDR3 DNA: TGTGCCTGGAATAAAGACCCGGAGGGCACCGGGGAGCTGTTTTTT

clone size: NA
V gene: TRBV5-8
D gene: TRBD1
J gene: TRBJ2-7
CDR3 protein: CASSLMGQRYEQYF
CDR3 DNA: TGTGCCAGCAGCTTGATGGGACAGCGGTACGAGCAGTACTTC

clone size: once
V gene: TRBV7-9
D gene: TRBD2
J gene: TRBJ2-7
CDR3 protein: CSSRGGRLAGVDEQYF
CDR3 DNA: TGTTCCAGCCGCGGGGGAAGACTAGCGGGAGTTGACGAGCAGTACTTC

clone size: NA
V gene: TRBV7-6
D gene: TRBD2
J gene: TRBJ2-7
CDR3 protein: CASSQGLAGGGYEQYF
CDR3 DNA: TGTGCCAGCAGTCAAGGGTTGGCGGGAGGCGGCTACGAGCAGTACTTC

clone size: NA
V gene: TRBV28
D gene: NA
J gene: TRBJ1-5
CDR3 protein: CASSLSQGIQPQHF
CDR3 DNA: TGTGCCAGCAGTTTGAGCCAGGGAATTCAGCCCCAGCATTTT

clone size: NA
V gene: TRBV9
D gene: TRBD2
J gene: TRBJ2-7
CDR3 protein: CASSVPGTSGCYEQYF
CDR3 DNA: TGTGCCAGCAGCGTGCCCGGGACTAGCGGCTGCTACGAGCAGTACTTC

clone size: once
V gene: TRBV2
D gene: NA
J gene: TRBJ2-6
CDR3 protein: CASSAQHSGANVLTF
CDR3 DNA: TGTGCCAGCAGTGCACAGCACTCTGGGGCCAACGTCCTGACTTTC

clone size: once
V gene: TRBV28
D gene: TRBD1
J gene: TRBJ1-1
CDR3 protein: CASSPRTGLMNTEAFF
CDR3 DNA: TGTGCCAGCAGTCCCAGGACAGGACTAATGAACACTGAAGCTTTCTTT

clone size: NA
V gene: TRBV9
D gene: TRBD1
J gene: TRBJ2-7
CDR3 protein: CASSRTGPQHEQYF
CDR3 DNA: TGTGCCAGCAGCCGGACAGGGCCCCAGCACGAGCAGTACTTC

clone size: once
V gene: TRBV28
D gene: NA
J gene: TRBJ2-7
CDR3 protein: CASSRTDATIYEQYF
CDR3 DNA: TGTGCCAGCAGCAGGACAGATGCTACTATTTACGAGCAGTACTTC

clone size: NA
V gene: TRBV6-1
D gene: TRBD1
J gene: TRBJ1-3
CDR3 protein: CASSEGTGGYTIYF
CDR3 DNA: TGTGCCAGCAGTGAAGGGACAGGGGGATACACCATATATTTT

clone size: NA
V gene: TRBV21-1
D gene: NA
J gene: TRBJ2-1
CDR3 protein: CASSKKVAGENEQFF
CDR3 DNA: TGTGCCAGCAGCAAAAAGGTAGCGGGAGAGAATGAGCAGTTCTTC

clone size: NA
V gene: TRBV28
D gene: TRBD2
J gene: TRBJ2-7
CDR3 protein: CASSLLASGRNEQYF
CDR3 DNA: TGTGCCAGCAGTTTATTGGCTAGCGGGAGGAACGAGCAGTACTTC

clone size: few
V gene: TRBV5-4
D gene: TRBD2
J gene: TRBJ2-1
CDR3 protein: CASSSSQRGGVNEQFF
CDR3 DNA: TGTGCCAGCAGCTCTTCCCAGCGGGGGGGTGTCAATGAGCAGTTCTTC

clone size: NA
V gene: TRBV5-1
D gene: NA
J gene: TRBJ1-2
CDR3 protein: CASSLFPDMNYGHTF
CDR3 DNA: TGCGCCAGCAGCTTGTTCCCGGACATGAACTATGGCCACACCTTC

clone size: NA
V gene: TRBV6-5
D gene: TRBD2
J gene: TRBJ2-7
CDR3 protein: CASSTRLAGGLEQYF
CDR3 DNA: TGTGCCAGCAGTACGAGACTAGCGGGAGGACTCGAGCAGTACTTC

clone size: NA
V gene: TRBV2
D gene: NA
J gene: TRBJ1-2
CDR3 protein: CASSEQDYGYTF
CDR3 DNA: TGTGCCAGCAGTGAACAGGACTATGGCTACACCTTC

clone size: NA
V gene: TRBV18
D gene: TRBD1
J gene: TRBJ1-5
CDR3 protein: CASSSDRGGQPQHF
CDR3 DNA: TGTGCCAGCTCATCGGACAGGGGCGGTCAGCCCCAGCATTTT

clone size: NA
V gene: TRBV5-1
D gene: NA
J gene: TRBJ1-3
CDR3 protein: CASSPLIPEDPGNTIYF
CDR3 DNA: TGCGCCAGCAGCCCCTTAATCCCCGAGGATCCTGGAAACACCATATATTTT

clone size: NA
V gene: TRBV28
D gene: NA
J gene: TRBJ2-5
CDR3 protein: CAVAGGNAQYF
CDR3 DNA: TGTGCTGTAGCAGGGGGGAATGCCCAGTACTTC

clone size: NA
V gene: TRBV4-1
D gene: NA
J gene: TRBJ2-3
CDR3 protein: CASSWSADTQYF
CDR3 DNA: TGCGCCAGCAGCTGGAGCGCAGATACGCAGTATTTT

clone size: NA
V gene: TRBV4-1
D gene: TRBD1
J gene: TRBJ2-2
CDR3 protein: CASSLRQGQGELSLSGELFF
CDR3 DNA: TGCGCCAGCAGCCTCCGACAGGGACAGGGGGAACTTTCGTTATCCGGGGAGCTGTTTTTT